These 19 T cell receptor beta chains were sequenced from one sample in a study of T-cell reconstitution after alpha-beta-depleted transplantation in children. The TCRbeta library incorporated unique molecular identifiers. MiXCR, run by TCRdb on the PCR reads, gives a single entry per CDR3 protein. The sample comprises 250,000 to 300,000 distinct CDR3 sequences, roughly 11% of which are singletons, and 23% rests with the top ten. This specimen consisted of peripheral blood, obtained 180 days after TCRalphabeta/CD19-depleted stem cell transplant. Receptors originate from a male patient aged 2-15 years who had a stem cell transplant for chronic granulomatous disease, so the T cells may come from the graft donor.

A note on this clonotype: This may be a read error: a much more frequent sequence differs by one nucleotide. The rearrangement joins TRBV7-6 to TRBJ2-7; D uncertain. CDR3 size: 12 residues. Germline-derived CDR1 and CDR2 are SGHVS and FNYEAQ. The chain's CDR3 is CASSSLVGEQNF. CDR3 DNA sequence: TGTGCCAGCAGCTCCCTTGTTGGCGAGCAGAACTTC.

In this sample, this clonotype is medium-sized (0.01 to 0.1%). The CDR3 DNA is TGTGCCAGCAGCGTGGACGCAAACACTGAAGCTTTCTTT. Translated, it gives CASSVDANTEAFF. V gene TRBV9 combines with J gene TRBJ1-1, with D unresolved. V shed 2 bases and J shed 2 bases, with 7 bases lying between them. The CDR3 totals 13 residues. Germline-derived CDR1 and CDR2 are SGDLS and YYNGEE.

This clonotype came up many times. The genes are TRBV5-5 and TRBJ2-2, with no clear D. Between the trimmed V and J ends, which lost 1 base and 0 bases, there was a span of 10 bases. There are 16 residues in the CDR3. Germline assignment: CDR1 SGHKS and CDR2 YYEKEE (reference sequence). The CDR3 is CASSLLAGPNTGELFF. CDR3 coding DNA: TGTGCCAGCAGCTTGTTGGCAGGACCGAACACCGGGGAGCTGTTTTTT.

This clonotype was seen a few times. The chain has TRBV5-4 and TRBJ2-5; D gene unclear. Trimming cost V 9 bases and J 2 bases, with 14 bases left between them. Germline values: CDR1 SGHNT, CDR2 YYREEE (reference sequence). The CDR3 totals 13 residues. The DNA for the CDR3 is TGTGCCATAAGGACGGATTTACAAGAGACCCAGTACTTC. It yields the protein CAIRTDLQETQYF.

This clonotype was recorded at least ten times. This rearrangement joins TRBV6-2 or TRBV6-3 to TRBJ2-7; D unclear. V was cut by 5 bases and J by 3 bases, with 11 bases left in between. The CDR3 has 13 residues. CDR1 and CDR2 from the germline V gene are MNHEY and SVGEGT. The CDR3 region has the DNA TGTGCCAGCAGTATGTCAGTTTTCTACGAGCAGTACTTC. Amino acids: CASSMSVFYEQYF.

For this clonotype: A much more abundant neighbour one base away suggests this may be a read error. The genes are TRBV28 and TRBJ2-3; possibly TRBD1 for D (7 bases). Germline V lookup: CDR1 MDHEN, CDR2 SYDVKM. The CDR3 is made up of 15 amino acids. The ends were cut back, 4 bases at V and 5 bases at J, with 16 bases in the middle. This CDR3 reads CASSSVPGGIDTQYF. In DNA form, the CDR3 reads TGTGCCAGCAGTTCTGTACCAGGGGGGATAGATACGCAGTATTTT.

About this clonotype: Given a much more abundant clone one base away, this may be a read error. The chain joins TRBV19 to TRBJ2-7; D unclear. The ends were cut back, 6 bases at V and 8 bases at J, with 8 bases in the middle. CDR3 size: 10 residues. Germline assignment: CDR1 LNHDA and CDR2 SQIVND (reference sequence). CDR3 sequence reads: CASRDDKQYF. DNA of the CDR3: TGTGCCAGTAGGGACGACAAGCAGTACTTC.

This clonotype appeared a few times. In DNA form, the CDR3 reads TGTGCCAGCAGCTTGGGATTCCGGGACAGGGGTCACTCCTACGAGCAGTACTTC. Encoded protein: CASSLGFRDRGHSYEQYF. This rearrangement joins TRBV11-1 to TRBJ2-7, with 10 bases aligning to TRBD1. This CDR3 comprises 18 residues. Trimming cost V 3 bases and J 0 bases; bases outside gene matches: 11. CDR1 is SGHAT, CDR2 FQDESV, per germline (reference sequence). The full variable domain, in which reference TRBV11-1 and TRBJ2-7 provide the parts outside the CDR3, is EAEVAQSPRYKITEKSQAVAFWCDPISGHATLYWYRQILGQGPELLVQFQDESVVDDSQLPKDRFSAERLKGVDSTLKIQPAELGDSAMYLCASSLGFRDRGHSYEQYFGPGTRLTVT.

The CDR3 region has the DNA TGTGCCAGTAGTATCCCTCTGGGGGTGCAGTTCTTC. Amino acids: CASSIPLGVQFF. This chain links TRBV19 with TRBJ2-1; D may match TRBD1 or TRBD2 (5 bases each). Trimming removed 3 bases from V and 12 bases from J, with 12 bases in between. Per the germline V gene, CDR1 is LNHDA and CDR2 is SQIVND (reference sequence). The CDR3 length is 12 residues. Complete variable domain (other parts from reference TRBV19 and TRBJ2-1): DGGITQSPKYLFRKEGQNVTLSCEQNLNHDAMYWYRQDPGQGLRLIYYSQIVNDFQKGDIAEGYSVSREKKESFPLTVTSAQKNPTAFYLCASSIPLGVQFFGPGTRLTVL.

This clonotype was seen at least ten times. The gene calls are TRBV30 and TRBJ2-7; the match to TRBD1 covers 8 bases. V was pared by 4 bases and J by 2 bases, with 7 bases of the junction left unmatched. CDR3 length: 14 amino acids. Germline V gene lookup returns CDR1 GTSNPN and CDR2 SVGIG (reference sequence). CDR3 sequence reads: CAWTTGTGTYEQYF. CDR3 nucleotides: TGTGCCTGGACAACCGGGACAGGCACCTACGAGCAGTACTTC.

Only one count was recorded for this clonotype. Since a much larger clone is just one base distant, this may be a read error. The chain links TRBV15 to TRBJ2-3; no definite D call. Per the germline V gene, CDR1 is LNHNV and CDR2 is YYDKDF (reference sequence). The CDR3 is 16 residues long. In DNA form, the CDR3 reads TGTGCCACCAGCAGAGATACGGCAGGCGGTAGGGATATGCAGTATTTT. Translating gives CATSRDTAGGRDMQYF.

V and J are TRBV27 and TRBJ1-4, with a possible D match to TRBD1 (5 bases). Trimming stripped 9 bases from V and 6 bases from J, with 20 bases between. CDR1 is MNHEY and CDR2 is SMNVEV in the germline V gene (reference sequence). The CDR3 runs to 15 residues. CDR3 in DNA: TGTGCCAGGGGGGGGAGGAGGGTGGTTTATGAAAAACTGTTTTTT. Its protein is CARGGRRVVYEKLFF.

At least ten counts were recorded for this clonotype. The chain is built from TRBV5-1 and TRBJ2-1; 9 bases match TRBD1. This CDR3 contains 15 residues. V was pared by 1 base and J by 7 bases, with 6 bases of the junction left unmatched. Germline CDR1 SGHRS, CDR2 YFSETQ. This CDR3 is CASSLLGDRANEQFF. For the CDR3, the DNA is TGCGCCAGCAGCTTGTTAGGGGACAGGGCGAATGAGCAGTTCTTC.

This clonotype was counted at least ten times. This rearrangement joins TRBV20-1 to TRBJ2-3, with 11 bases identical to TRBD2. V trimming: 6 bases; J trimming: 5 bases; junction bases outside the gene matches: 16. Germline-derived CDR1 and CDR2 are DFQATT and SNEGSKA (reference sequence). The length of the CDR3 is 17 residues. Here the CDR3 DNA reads TGCAGTGCCTTACCTTTACTAGCGGGAGAGTATGGAGATACGCAGTATTTT. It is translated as CSALPLLAGEYGDTQYF.

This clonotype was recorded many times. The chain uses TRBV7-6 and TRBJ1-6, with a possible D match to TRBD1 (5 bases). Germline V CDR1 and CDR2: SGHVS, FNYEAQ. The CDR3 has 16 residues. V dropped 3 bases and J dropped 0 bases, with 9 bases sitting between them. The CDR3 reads CASSLTVSSYNSPLHF. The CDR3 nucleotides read TGTGCCAGCAGCTTGACAGTGAGCTCCTATAATTCACCCCTCCACTTT.

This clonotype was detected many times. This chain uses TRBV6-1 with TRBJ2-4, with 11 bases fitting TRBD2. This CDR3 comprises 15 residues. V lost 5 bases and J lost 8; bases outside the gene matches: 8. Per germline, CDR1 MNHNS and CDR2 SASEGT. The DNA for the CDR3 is TGTGCCAGCAGTCGACTAGCGGGGAACTTCCACATTCAGTACTTC. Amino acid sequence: CASSRLAGNFHIQYF.

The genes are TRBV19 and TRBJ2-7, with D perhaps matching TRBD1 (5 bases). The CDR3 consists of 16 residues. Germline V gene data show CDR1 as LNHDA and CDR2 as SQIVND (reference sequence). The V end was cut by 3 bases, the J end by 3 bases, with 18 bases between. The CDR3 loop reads CASSIAAGPIHYEQYF. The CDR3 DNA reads TGTGCCAGTAGTATTGCCGCAGGGCCGATTCACTACGAGCAGTACTTC.

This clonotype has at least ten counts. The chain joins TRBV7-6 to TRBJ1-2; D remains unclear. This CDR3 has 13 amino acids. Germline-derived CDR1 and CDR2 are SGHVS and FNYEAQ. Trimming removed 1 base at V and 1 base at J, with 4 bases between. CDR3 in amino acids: CASSLDSNYGYTF. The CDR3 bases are TGTGCCAGCAGCTTAGACAGTAACTATGGCTACACCTTC.

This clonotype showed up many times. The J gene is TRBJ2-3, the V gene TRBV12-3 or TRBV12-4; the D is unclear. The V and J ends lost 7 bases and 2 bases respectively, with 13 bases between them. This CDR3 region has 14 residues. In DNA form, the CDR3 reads TGTGCCAGCATTCTTGGATGGTCCACAGATACGCAGTATTTT. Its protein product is CASILGWSTDTQYF.